This T cell receptor beta chain was found in a study of human T cells and chemical hapten exposure. Study information: Patch testing placed 0.01% DPC on the upper back, with readings at 6 days. General observations from the study: All donors were alopecia patients, so their immunity may differ from that of healthy people.

Described time point: pre-sensitization, week 0. Regarding treatment: therapeutic diphenylcyclopropenone sensitization with weekly scalp DPC. Blood collection took place prior to placing each patch test. Germline CDR1 and CDR2: SNHLY and FYNNEI. V dropped 4 bases and J dropped 5 bases, with 11 bases sitting between them. The CDR3 covers 13 residues. A word on this clonotype: Its antigen is undetermined.

As processed by the authors: Samples contained a median of about 100,000 TCRs, with a range of 23,224 to 690,600. From the RACE reads, TCRdb called clonotypes with MiXCR, one entry per CDR3 protein. The authors' filters were not applied to this entry. The table lists some 110,000 distinct CDR3 sequences, less than 15% of them singletons, with around 1.6% in the top ten. The chain employs TRBV2 and TRBJ1-2; D unclear. The clonotype was recovered from a woman aged 50 to 65 with alopecia areata. Some clones in this sample may be carry-over from other donors' samples. The starting material was whole blood, obtained in connection with sensitization to the hapten diphenylcyclopropenone (DPC). The CDR3 reads CASSGRTTYGYTF. The CDR3 DNA reads as TGTGCCAGCAGTGGACGGACGACGTATGGCTACACCTTC.